This is a list of T cell receptor beta chains from one sample in a study of T cell changes during pregnancy in multiple sclerosis. Using immunoSEQ multiplex PCR, the repertoire was profiled, and TCRdb retains in-frame clones only, with some absent. This table has about 50,000 clones, roughly 93% appearing once. The sequencing used CD8+ T cells from peripheral blood mononuclear cells, collected in the first trimester of pregnancy. The source is a female donor with multiple sclerosis, enrolled in a pregnancy study. The CDR3 runs from the conserved cysteine through the conserved F or W. A D gene is named only where the DNA matches it firmly. Clone sizes are given selectively: once, few, many, or a class where the clone is expanded.

j_call: TRBJ2-5
d_call: NA
v_call: TRBV7-9
clone_size: NA
cdr3_nt: TGTGCCAGCAGCTTAGAAGGCAGGCGTGAGACCCAGTACTTC
cdr3_aa: CASSLEGRRETQYF

j_call: TRBJ1-6
d_call: NA
v_call: TRBV4-2
clone_size: NA
cdr3_nt: TGTGCCAGCAGCCAAGGACAGACGAATAATTCACCCCTCCACTTT
cdr3_aa: CASSQGQTNNSPLHF

j_call: TRBJ2-2
d_call: NA
v_call: TRBV7-9
clone_size: NA
cdr3_nt: TGTGCCAGCAGCTTAGCGGGAGTCCCGGCCGGGGAGCTGTTTTTT
cdr3_aa: CASSLAGVPAGELFF

j_call: TRBJ1-1
d_call: NA
v_call: TRBV12-5
clone_size: NA
cdr3_nt: TGTGCTAGTGGCCTCGGGAGGGCGAACACTGAAGCTTTCTTT
cdr3_aa: CASGLGRANTEAFF

j_call: TRBJ2-3
d_call: NA
v_call: TRBV10-1
clone_size: NA
cdr3_nt: TGCGCCAGCAGTGAGAATGCGGGGATGGGAACAGATACGCAGTATTTT
cdr3_aa: CASSENAGMGTDTQYF

j_call: TRBJ2-5
d_call: TRBD1
v_call: TRBV11-3
clone_size: NA
cdr3_nt: TGTGCCAGCAGCTTTCCGGGACAGGGTGCTGGAGAGACCCAGTACTTC
cdr3_aa: CASSFPGQGAGETQYF

j_call: TRBJ2-1
d_call: TRBD2
v_call: TRBV4-1
clone_size: NA
cdr3_nt: TGCGCCAGCAGCCAAGATCAAAGGGGACTAGCGGGAAACAATGAGCAGTTCTTC
cdr3_aa: CASSQDQRGLAGNNEQFF

j_call: TRBJ1-1
d_call: NA
v_call: TRBV7-8
clone_size: NA
cdr3_nt: TGTGCCAGCAGCTTCCTGAGTGGAGGGGCCGCCGGTTGGGCTTTCTTT
cdr3_aa: CASSFLSGGAAGWAFF

j_call: TRBJ1-4
d_call: TRBD1
v_call: TRBV29-1
clone_size: NA
cdr3_nt: TGCAGCGTGGCTACAGGGGTCCACAATGAAAAACTGTTTTTT
cdr3_aa: CSVATGVHNEKLFF

j_call: TRBJ2-5
d_call: TRBD2
v_call: TRBV9
clone_size: NA
cdr3_nt: TGTGCCAGCAGCGTGACTAGCGGGGGCGAGGAGACCCAGTACTTC
cdr3_aa: CASSVTSGGEETQYF

j_call: TRBJ1-1
d_call: NA
v_call: TRBV5-4
clone_size: NA
cdr3_nt: TGTGCCAGCAGCCTGCAGACTGAAGCTTTCTTT
cdr3_aa: CASSLQTEAFF

j_call: TRBJ1-1
d_call: NA
v_call: TRBV11-2
clone_size: NA
cdr3_nt: TGTGCCAGCAGCTTCAGGGCCTCGGGCACTGAAGCTTTCTTT
cdr3_aa: CASSFRASGTEAFF

j_call: TRBJ1-1
d_call: TRBD1
v_call: TRBV11-2
clone_size: once
cdr3_nt: TGTGCCAGCAGCCTTCACCGACAGGGCGTGACTGAAGCTTTCTTT
cdr3_aa: CASSLHRQGVTEAFF

j_call: TRBJ1-1
d_call: NA
v_call: TRBV4-1
clone_size: NA
cdr3_nt: TGCGCCAGCAGCCAAGATATTTCTATGAACACTGAAGCTTTCTTT
cdr3_aa: CASSQDISMNTEAFF

j_call: TRBJ2-1
d_call: TRBD2
v_call: TRBV7-9
clone_size: few
cdr3_nt: TGTGCCAGCAGCTTAGCTTTGAGCGGGAGGGCTCCCCATGAGCAGTTCTTC
cdr3_aa: CASSLALSGRAPHEQFF

j_call: TRBJ2-7
d_call: TRBD1
v_call: TRBV30
clone_size: once
cdr3_nt: TGTGCCTGGAGCGTCTTGAATGACAGGGCCGTCTACGAGCAGTACTTC
cdr3_aa: CAWSVLNDRAVYEQYF

j_call: TRBJ2-7
d_call: TRBD1
v_call: TRBV2
clone_size: NA
cdr3_nt: TGTGCCAGCAGTCTGGGGACAGGGGGGAACGAGCAGTACTTC
cdr3_aa: CASSLGTGGNEQYF

j_call: TRBJ2-6
d_call: NA
v_call: TRBV7-6
clone_size: NA
cdr3_nt: TGTGCCAGCGGCCCCTCCTCTGGGGCCAACGTCCTGACTTTC
cdr3_aa: CASGPSSGANVLTF

j_call: TRBJ2-7
d_call: NA
v_call: TRBV19
clone_size: NA
cdr3_nt: TGTGCCAGTAGTCGGAGGGACAGAGGCGAGCAGTACTTC
cdr3_aa: CASSRRDRGEQYF

j_call: TRBJ1-6
d_call: NA
v_call: TRBV4-1
clone_size: NA
cdr3_nt: TGCGCCAGCAACGACCAGCCGACAGCCTATAATTCACCCCTCCACTTT
cdr3_aa: CASNDQPTAYNSPLHF

j_call: TRBJ2-1
d_call: TRBD2
v_call: TRBV4-1
clone_size: NA
cdr3_nt: TGCGCCAGCAGCCAAGATCCTAGCGGGGCCTACAATGAGCAGTTCTTC
cdr3_aa: CASSQDPSGAYNEQFF

j_call: TRBJ1-1
d_call: NA
v_call: TRBV7-2
clone_size: once
cdr3_nt: TGTGCCAGCAGCTTAGTTCGGTCTGGATTCAGGGGCACTGAAGCTTTCTTT
cdr3_aa: CASSLVRSGFRGTEAFF

j_call: TRBJ1-6
d_call: TRBD1
v_call: TRBV5-4
clone_size: NA
cdr3_nt: TGTGCCAGCAGCTCTGGGGACAGGAATAATTCACCCCTCCACTTT
cdr3_aa: CASSSGDRNNSPLHF

j_call: TRBJ1-2
d_call: NA
v_call: TRBV20-1
clone_size: NA
cdr3_nt: TGCAGTGCTAGTGGGGTGGGAGCCTACACCTTC
cdr3_aa: CSASGVGAYTF